This T cell receptor beta chain originates from a study of T-cell reconstitution after alpha-beta-depleted transplantation in children. This clonotype was seen a handful of times. TCRbeta library preparation incorporated unique molecular identifiers. TCRdb redid the calling of the PCR reads with MiXCR, one entry per CDR3 protein. The sample lists around 960,000 distinct CDR3 sequences, roughly 31% occurring once. V was shortened by 6 bases and J by 0 bases, with 16 bases between the two germline ends. The germline CDR1 and CDR2 sequences are DFQATT and SNEGSKA (reference sequence). The CDR3 covers 15 residues.

The TCR comes from a boy under two years old who had a stem cell transplant for SCID, so the T cells may come from the graft donor. This material consisted of PBMCs, mostly from graft donor cells, taken 360 days after TCRalphabeta/CD19-depleted stem cell transplant. This rearrangement joins TRBV20-1 to TRBJ2-3; no clear D gene. The CDR3 protein is CSAGFPTSSTDTQYF. CDR3 DNA: TGCAGTGCAGGGTTCCCAACGTCTAGCACAGATACGCAGTATTTT.